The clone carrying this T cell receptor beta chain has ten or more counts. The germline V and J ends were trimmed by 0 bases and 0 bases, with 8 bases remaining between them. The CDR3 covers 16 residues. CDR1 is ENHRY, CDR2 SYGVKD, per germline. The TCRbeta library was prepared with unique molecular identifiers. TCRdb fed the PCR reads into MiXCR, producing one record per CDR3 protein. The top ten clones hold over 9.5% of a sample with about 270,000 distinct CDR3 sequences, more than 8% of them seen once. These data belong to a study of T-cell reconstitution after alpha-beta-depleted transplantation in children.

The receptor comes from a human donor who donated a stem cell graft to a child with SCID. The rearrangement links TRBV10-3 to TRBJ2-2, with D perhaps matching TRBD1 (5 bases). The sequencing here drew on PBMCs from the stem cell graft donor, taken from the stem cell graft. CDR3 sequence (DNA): TGTGCCATCAGTGAGTCACCGACAGCGAACACCGGGGAGCTGTTTTTT. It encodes CAISESPTANTGELFF.